A single sample gave rise to the 5 T cell receptor beta chains below, sequenced in a study of blood T cell repertoires in COVID-19. Clones were read by immunoSEQ multiplex PCR, and TCRdb kept only the in-frame ones, dropping some. The data contain around 100,000 clones, approximately 87% of them seen just once; the ten biggest clones take up 15% to 19%. The sample comprised peripheral blood. The receptors originated from a human donor in a cohort sampled during active COVID-19.

The rearrangement uses TRBV12-5 and TRBJ2-1; D is ambiguous. V was shortened by 5 bases and J by 6 bases, with 11 bases between the two germline ends. The CDR3 sequence is 13 residues long. Germline values: CDR1 LGHNT, CDR2 FRNRAP. The DNA of the CDR3 is TGTGCTAGTGGTCCCTCTAATGGCAATGAGCAGTTCTTC. Protein product: CASGPSNGNEQFF.

This clone was seen a single time. The chain joins TRBV4-3 to TRBJ1-2, with D maybe TRBD1 (6 bases). Trimming removed 3 bases at V and 13 bases at J, with 15 bases between. This CDR3 is built from 12 residues. Germline lookup yields CDR1 LGHNA and CDR2 YSLEER. The CDR3 DNA follows: TGCGCCAGCAGCCACCAACAGGGCAGTCTCACCTTC. This translates into CASSHQQGSLTF.

This chain joins TRBV2 and TRBJ1-2; D not certain. Germline V gene data show CDR1 as SNHLY and CDR2 as FYNNEI. V lost 6 bases and J lost 6, with 8 bases in between. The CDR3 runs to 11 residues. CDR3 sequence (DNA): TGTGCCAGCAGACGGCAGGATGGCTACACCTTC. Protein sequence: CASRRQDGYTF. Combining the CDR3 with reference TRBV2 and TRBJ1-2 gives the whole variable domain EPEVTQTPSHQVTQMGQEVILRCVPISNHLYFYWYRQILGQKVEFLVSFYNNEISEKSEIFDDQFSVERPDGSNFTLKIRSTKLEDSAMYFCASRRQDGYTFGSGTRLTVV.

This clone was counted once. In DNA form, the CDR3 reads TGCGCCAGCAGCCAAGATCAGGCTTCCGGGGAGCTGTTTTTT. Translated: CASSQDQASGELFF. This chain links TRBV4-1 with TRBJ2-2; no definite D call. CDR3 length: 14 amino acids. The V and J ends lost 0 bases and 6 bases respectively, with 8 bases between them. Germline CDR1 is MGHRA and CDR2 is YSYEKL.

This clone was seen only a few times. V gene TRBV2 combines with J gene TRBJ2-5; 7 positions agree with TRBD1. This CDR3 region has 16 residues. CDR1 and CDR2 from the germline V gene are SNHLY and FYNNEI. V trimming: 2 bases; J trimming: 5 bases; junction bases outside the gene matches: 11. The CDR3 DNA reads TGTGCCAGCAGTGAAATCCAGGGCAGGGGGTGGGAGACCCAGTACTTC. This translates into CASSEIQGRGWETQYF.